These 9 T cell receptor beta chains came from one sample sequenced in a study of regulatory T cells in long-lasting Graves disease. The time point here: newly diagnosed GD, antithyroid drugs for less than 3 months. Construction of the TCR library relied on RNA isolated from PBMCs. Construction of TCR beta libraries relied on iRepertoire HTBI primers and on Arm-PCR targeting CDR3 regions. TCRdb fed the multiplex PCR reads into MiXCR, producing one record per CDR3 protein. The data show under 700,000 distinct CDR3 sequences, with roughly a sixth seen just once and around 25% held by the top ten. This sample also appeared in a second study, on T cells in Graves' hyperthyroidism and ophthalmopathy.

Material: peripheral blood mononuclear cells (PBMCs), obtained at new diagnosis, from a patient treated with antithyroid drugs. The receptor set was obtained from a woman between 40 and 65 years old with Graves disease.

Concerning this clonotype itself: A much larger clone is a single base away; this may be a read error. J is TRBJ1-1 and V is TRBV12-3 or TRBV12-4; D not resolved. The CDR3 consists of 13 residues. CDR3 DNA: TGTGCCAACAGTTTAAATTCCGGCACTGAAGCTTTCTTT. It encodes CANSLNSGTEAFF.

In its sample, this clonotype was seen many times. This rearrangement joins TRBV11-2 to TRBJ2-5; D tentatively fits TRBD1 or TRBD2 (5 bases each). In germline, CDR1 is SGHAT, CDR2 FQNNGV. The CDR3 runs to 15 residues. V was shortened by 4 bases and J by 3 bases, with 15 bases between the two germline ends. The DNA of the CDR3 is TGTGCCAGCAGCTCCGGGACCTTGGGGGAAGAGACCCAGTACTTC. Translating gives CASSSGTLGEETQYF.

In its sample, this clonotype was seen a few times. The V call is TRBV7-2, the J call TRBJ1-4; D gene unclear. Trimming pared 6 bases from V and 3 bases from J, leaving 11 bases between. Per the germline V gene, CDR1 is SGHTA and CDR2 is FQGNSA. The CDR3 is made up of 14 amino acids. This chain's CDR3 is CASRGGVANEKLFF. In DNA form, the CDR3 reads TGTGCCAGCAGGGGTGGGGTAGCTAATGAAAAACTGTTTTTT.

The gene calls are TRBV7-2 and TRBJ2-3; 11 positions agree with TRBD2. The length of the CDR3 is 15 residues. Germline lookup yields CDR1 SGHTA and CDR2 FQGNSA. The ends lost 5 bases at V and 6 bases at J; junction bases unmatched: 7. As DNA, the CDR3 is TGTGCCAGCAGCCCAACTAGCGGGGGTTGGGATACGCAGTATTTT. Encoded protein: CASSPTSGGWDTQYF.

This clonotype has more than one count but fewer than ten. The junction shows a germline mismatch at one end, possibly a read error. This CDR3 is CASRLALLGNTIYF. The CDR3, as DNA: TGTGCCAGCCGCTTGGCCCTTCTGGGAAACACCATATATTTT. The chain combines TRBV7-9 with TRBJ1-3; D unclear. Germline lookup yields CDR1 SEHNR and CDR2 FQNEAQ (reference sequence). CDR3 length: 14 residues.

The chain couples TRBV10-3 to TRBJ2-3; 9 bases fit TRBD2. This CDR3 region has 19 residues. CDR1 and CDR2 from the germline V gene are ENHRY and SYGVKD. The ends lost 0 bases at V and 0 bases at J; junction bases unmatched: 10. The CDR3 DNA reads as TGTGCCATCAGTGAGTCGACCTTGCGGGGGGGACCTAGCACAGATACGCAGTATTTT. This sequence encodes CAISESTLRGGPSTDTQYF.

Points on this clonotype: This may come from a read error, since a much larger clone is one base off. The J gene is TRBJ2-1, the V gene TRBV28; tentative D call: TRBD2 (6 bases). The CDR3 consists of 15 residues. Germline CDR1 MDHEN, CDR2 SYDVKM. In DNA, the CDR3 is TGTGCCGGCAGTTTAAGGAGTAGCGGAAGCAATGAGCAGTTCTTC. Amino acids: CAGSLRSSGSNEQFF.

The chain carries TRBV11-2 and TRBJ1-2; D perhaps matches TRBD1 (6 bases). V was cut by 5 bases and J by 5 bases, with 9 bases left in between. Germline V gene lookup returns CDR1 SGHAT and CDR2 FQNNGV. This CDR3 has 12 residues. CDR3: CASSKDRYGYTF. Here the CDR3 DNA reads TGTGCCAGCAGCAAGGACAGATATGGCTACACCTTC. The full variable domain, in which reference TRBV11-2 and TRBJ1-2 provide the parts outside the CDR3, is EAGVAQSPRYKIIEKRQSVAFWCNPISGHATLYWYQQILGQGPKLLIQFQNNGVVDDSQLPKDRFSAERLKGVDSTLKIQPAKLEDSAVYLCASSKDRYGYTFGSGTRLTVV.

This clonotype showed up many times. This chain uses TRBV12-3 or TRBV12-4 with TRBJ2-3; 11 bases agree with TRBD2. With V trimmed by 5 bases and J by 5 bases, 6 bases remained unmatched. This CDR3 contains 15 residues. The CDR3 is CASSISGGARDTQYF. DNA of the CDR3: TGTGCCAGCAGTATTAGCGGGGGGGCCAGAGATACGCAGTATTTT.